A single sample is the source of the 27 T cell receptor beta chains below, sequenced in a study of shared clonotypes between healthy human individuals. Libraries were prepared by immunoSEQ multiplex PCR; TCRdb keeps only in-frame clonotypes and omits some of them. The data hold approximately 1.4 million clones, with about 98% observed a single time. The sequenced material came from naive CD4+ T cells sorted from blood. This sample's subset: CD45RA+ positively selected. Receptors were obtained from a man younger than 45 in good health.

The V gene is TRBV27, the J gene TRBJ1-1, with D possibly matching TRBD1 (5 bases). CDR1 MNHEY and CDR2 SMNVEV come from the germline V gene (reference sequence). The CDR3 is 15 amino acids. V was clipped by 5 bases and J by 1 base, with 14 bases between them. The CDR3 bases are TGTGCCAGCAGTAACCCAAGAAGGGGGAACACTGAAGCTTTCTTT. Amino acid sequence: CASSNPRRGNTEAFF.

This CDR3 reads CASRQQGPGTGELFF. The CDR3 DNA sequence: TGCGCCAGCAGACAACAGGGGCCGGGCACCGGGGAGCTGTTTTTT. The chain carries TRBV10-2 and TRBJ2-2; 7 bases map to TRBD1. Germline assignment: CDR1 WSHSY and CDR2 SAAADI. Trimming cost V 6 bases and J 4 bases; bases outside gene matches: 8. The CDR3 runs to 15 residues.

The V gene is TRBV2, the J gene TRBJ2-3; D possibly corresponds to TRBD1 (6 bases). CDR3 length equals 15 residues. The germline gives CDR1 SNHLY, CDR2 FYNNEI. V dropped 4 bases and J dropped 0 bases, with 11 bases sitting between them. The CDR3: CASSGGPYSTDTQYF. The DNA for the CDR3 is TGTGCCAGCAGTGGGGGGCCCTATAGCACAGATACGCAGTATTTT.

The chain uses TRBV15 and TRBJ1-2, with 7 bases that match TRBD1. The CDR3 sequence is 15 residues long. Germline CDR1 reads LNHNV; CDR2 reads YYDKDF (reference sequence). The ends lost 1 base at V and 4 bases at J; junction bases unmatched: 6. The CDR3 spells CATSRGAGGSYGYTF. In DNA form, the CDR3 reads TGTGCCACCAGCAGAGGGGCAGGGGGGAGCTATGGCTACACCTTC.

The rearrangement joins TRBV28 to TRBJ1-2; D not certain. This CDR3 has 16 amino acids. The V and J ends lost 1 base and 0 bases respectively, with 12 bases between them. Germline V lookup: CDR1 MDHEN, CDR2 SYDVKM. The CDR3 reads CASSLLHTASNYGYTF. The CDR3 coding sequence is TGTGCCAGCAGTTTATTACATACAGCATCTAACTATGGCTACACCTTC.

This chain links TRBV6-1 with TRBJ2-7; unclear D gene. Between the trimmed V and J ends, which lost 7 bases and 5 bases, there was a span of 15 bases. The CDR3 has 13 amino acids. CDR1 is MNHNS, CDR2 SASEGT, per germline. CDR3 bases: TGTGCCAGCAAGGAACTCCCCTGGCACGAGCAGTACTTC. It codes for CASKELPWHEQYF.

The rearrangement joins TRBV29-1 to TRBJ2-3; D uncertain. The CDR3 is 14 amino acids. Germline loops: CDR1 SQVTM, CDR2 ANQGSEA. Trimming left V 8 bases short and J 0 bases short, with 15 bases between. CDR3 coding DNA: TGCAGCTCCTTAGAGCAGCTGAGCACAGATACGCAGTATTTT. This gives the protein CSSLEQLSTDTQYF.

The V call is TRBV18, the J call TRBJ2-7; TRBD1 aligns across 7 bases. CDR3 length: 15 residues. V lost 4 bases, J lost 3 bases, and 9 bases stayed unmatched. CDR1 is KGHSH, CDR2 LQKENI, per germline. CDR3 amino acids: CASSQLPGQNYEQYF. CDR3 in DNA: TGTGCCAGCTCACAACTTCCGGGACAGAACTACGAGCAGTACTTC.

The rearrangement links TRBV6-5 to TRBJ1-5, with D unresolved. There are 16 residues in the CDR3. V gave up 0 bases and J gave up 0 bases, with 9 bases separating them. In germline, CDR1 is MNHEY, CDR2 SVGAGI. CDR3 loop: CASSYSADYSNQPQHF. The CDR3 nucleotides read TGTGCCAGCAGTTACTCCGCAGACTATAGCAATCAGCCCCAGCATTTT.

The genes are TRBV7-9 and TRBJ1-5; D is possibly TRBD1 (5 bases). The germline gives CDR1 SEHNR, CDR2 FQNEAQ (reference sequence). This CDR3 spans 14 amino acids. V was cut by 0 bases and J by 5 bases, with 8 bases left in between. CDR3 amino acids: CASSLARDHQPQHF. CDR3 coding DNA: TGTGCCAGCAGCTTAGCCAGGGATCATCAGCCCCAGCATTTT.

This clone has a single count. Other DNA sequences from this sample encode an identical CDR3 as well. The DNA of the CDR3 is TGTGCCAGCTCACCACCGGGGCGGGACGAGCAGTACTTC. It encodes CASSPPGRDEQYF. The chain is built from TRBV18 and TRBJ2-7, with D possibly being TRBD1 or TRBD2 (5 bases each). Germline V lookup: CDR1 KGHSH, CDR2 LQKENI. The ends were cut back, 0 bases at V and 5 bases at J, with 8 bases in the middle. CDR3 length equals 13 residues.

The table lists this clone with a count of one. The CDR3 nucleotides are TGTGCCAGAAGCGAAATGGGCCGCGGGACGCTCGGCAATCAGCCCCAGCATTTT. This codes for CARSEMGRGTLGNQPQHF. The V gene is TRBV5-3, the J gene TRBJ1-5; the D gene is possibly TRBD1 (5 bases). TRBV5-3 is annotated as an ORF whose role is uncertain. Trimming removed 4 bases at V and 2 bases at J, with 22 bases between. CDR3 length: 18 residues.

This chain uses TRBV6-6 with TRBJ1-5; TRBD1 matches at 9 bases. Unmatched junction bases numbered 8, after V lost 7 bases and J lost 4 bases. The CDR3 covers 15 residues. The V gene's germline CDR1 is MNHNY and CDR2 SVGAGI (reference sequence). The CDR3 DNA is TGTGCCAGCACCGGTACAGGGGGCGCTAATCAGCCCCAGCATTTT. This encodes CASTGTGGANQPQHF.

This clone was seen a single time. The gene calls are TRBV4-1 and TRBJ1-1; a weak D match, TRBD1 (5 bases). This CDR3 comprises 14 residues. Germline-derived CDR1 and CDR2 are MGHRA and YSYEKL. Between the trimmed V and J ends, which lost 1 base and 6 bases, there was a span of 12 bases. The DNA for the CDR3 is TGCGCCAGCAGCCAAGTCGGGGGGAGGTCTGAAGCTTTCTTT. Its protein product is CASSQVGGRSEAFF.

The genes are TRBV5-5 and TRBJ1-4; D not certain. Looked up from germline, CDR1 is SGHKS and CDR2 is YYEKEE (reference sequence). V was cut by 4 bases and J by 6 bases, with 19 bases left in between. This CDR3 spans 16 amino acids. The CDR3 DNA reads as TGTGCCAGCAGCCCGGGAATAGGCCTAACACATGAAAAACTGTTTTTT. Amino acids: CASSPGIGLTHEKLFF.

The V and J genes are TRBV18 and TRBJ2-7; D not resolved. This CDR3 region has 13 residues. Germline CDR1 and CDR2: KGHSH and LQKENI. V dropped 3 bases and J dropped 3 bases, with 9 bases sitting between them. In nucleotides, the CDR3 is TGTGCCAGCTCACCCGGAAAGGGCTACGAGCAGTACTTC. It codes for CASSPGKGYEQYF.

The rearrangement joins TRBV6-6 to TRBJ2-5; TRBD1 matches at 9 bases. CDR1 is MNHNY and CDR2 is SVGAGI in the germline V gene (reference sequence). CDR3 length: 16 amino acids. Trimming took 5 bases from V and 0 from J; bases not matched to a gene: 7. For the CDR3, the DNA is TGTGCCAGCAGTAGGAGGACAGGGGCGTACCAAGAGACCCAGTACTTC. Encoded protein: CASSRRTGAYQETQYF.

The chain couples TRBV7-3 to TRBJ2-4, with D possibly TRBD1 on 7 matching bases. Germline V gene lookup returns CDR1 SGHTA and CDR2 FQGTGA. Trimming removed 5 bases from V and 7 bases from J, with 18 bases in between. This CDR3 contains 15 residues. The CDR3 DNA follows: TGTGCCAGCAGCCAAGGAGGGGGCGGAGGCAACATTCAGTACTTC. As protein: CASSQGGGGGNIQYF.

The chain has TRBV7-9 and TRBJ1-4; the match to TRBD1 covers 8 bases. CDR1 and CDR2 from the germline V gene are SEHNR and FQNEAQ (reference sequence). Losses at the gene ends were 2 bases for V and 4 bases for J; bases not matched to a gene: 9. This CDR3 spans 17 amino acids. The CDR3 nucleotides are TGTGCCAGCAGCTTATCGACAGGGGTGGGGCTTAATGAAAAACTGTTTTTT. Protein sequence: CASSLSTGVGLNEKLFF. The whole variable domain, filled in from reference TRBV7-9 and TRBJ1-4, reads DTGVSQNPRHKITKRGQNVTFRCDPISEHNRLYWYRQTLGQGPEFLTYFQNEAQLEKSRLLSDRFSAERPKGSFSTLEIQRTEQGDSAMYLCASSLSTGVGLNEKLFFGSGTQLSVL.

The chain links TRBV6-6 to TRBJ2-7, with TRBD2 matching 12 bases. CDR1 MNHNY and CDR2 SVGAGI come from the germline V gene (reference sequence). V shed 8 bases and J 3 bases; nucleotides not matched to a gene: 5. CDR3 size: 14 residues. CDR3 region: CASGLAGRFYEQYF. The DNA of the CDR3 is TGTGCCAGCGGACTAGCGGGAAGGTTCTACGAGCAGTACTTC.

CDR3 nucleotide sequence: TGTGCCAGTAGTACGGTACAGGGATTGAACACTGAAGCTTTCTTT. Its protein is CASSTVQGLNTEAFF. This chain uses TRBV19 with TRBJ1-1, with a possible D match to TRBD1 (6 bases). Germline V gives CDR1 LNHDA, CDR2 SQIVND (reference sequence). The CDR3 contains 15 residues. The germline V and J ends were trimmed by 4 bases and 0 bases, with 12 bases remaining between them.

The V gene is TRBV10-3, the J gene TRBJ2-3; D unclear. The CDR3 consists of 13 residues. Deletions cut 7 bases from V and 6 bases from J, with 14 bases between. Germline V gives CDR1 ENHRY, CDR2 SYGVKD. The CDR3 region is CAITPGSEDTQYF. CDR3 nucleotide sequence: TGTGCCATCACCCCCGGTAGTGAGGATACGCAGTATTTT.

The V gene is TRBV18, the J gene TRBJ2-4; D gene uncertain. The germline CDR1 and CDR2 sequences are KGHSH and LQKENI. This CDR3 has 14 residues. Trimming stripped 0 bases from V and 8 bases from J, with 11 bases between. The CDR3 is CASSPPSRTDIQYF. The CDR3 region has the DNA TGTGCCAGCTCACCACCGTCTCGAACCGACATTCAGTACTTC.

Turning to this clone: Other DNA sequences in this sample translate to the same CDR3. This rearrangement joins TRBV14 to TRBJ2-3, with TRBD2 identical over 9 bases. CDR3 size: 16 residues. The trim removed 3 bases at V and 1 base at J, leaving 5 bases unmatched. Germline V gene data show CDR1 as SGHDN and CDR2 as FVKESK. As DNA, the CDR3 is TGTGCCAGCAGCCAGAGGCTAGCGGGACGCACAGATACGCAGTATTTT. Residues: CASSQRLAGRTDTQYF.

The chain recombines TRBV28 with TRBJ2-3, with 7 positions matching TRBD1. V trimming: 5 bases; J trimming: 2 bases; junction bases outside the gene matches: 4. Germline V gene sequence: CDR1 MDHEN, CDR2 SYDVKM. There are 14 residues in the CDR3. CDR3 coding DNA: TGTGCCAGCAGTCGGGACAGACCCACAGATACGCAGTATTTT. Encoded protein: CASSRDRPTDTQYF.

The V gene is TRBV20-1, the J gene TRBJ1-2; D possibly corresponds to TRBD1 (5 bases). Per germline, CDR1 DFQATT and CDR2 SNEGSKA (reference sequence). This CDR3 comprises 11 residues. The V and J ends lost 6 bases and 7 bases respectively, with 12 bases between them. The DNA of the CDR3 is TGCAGTGCCATAGACAGATCTGGCTACACCTTC. Encoded protein: CSAIDRSGYTF.

V is TRBV30 and J is TRBJ1-1, with D possibly TRBD1 on 5 matching bases. The CDR3 covers 12 residues. Germline CDR1 reads GTSNPN; CDR2 reads SVGIG (reference sequence). V dropped 4 bases and J dropped 4 bases, with 10 bases sitting between them. The CDR3 DNA follows: TGTGCCTGGAATCCCCAGGGCACTGAAGCTTTCTTT. It yields the protein CAWNPQGTEAFF. Variable domain in full (rest from reference TRBV30 and TRBJ1-1): SQTIHQWPATLVQPVGSPLSLECTVEGTSNPNLYWYRQAAGRGLQLLFYSVGIGQISSEVPQNLSASRPQDRQFILSSKKLLLSDSGFYLCAWNPQGTEAFFGQGTRLTVV.